Sequencing of this T cell receptor (beta chain) was carried out in a study of identical twins. Study-wide results and caveats: Interpretation of the results relied on cross-sectional statistical analysis and not on following the same donors. Abundant beta clonotypes from cord blood had fewer insertions, unlike memory repertoires, which showed none.

A universal primer site was added by template switching, and unique molecular identifiers were carried by the cDNA. TCRdb re-called the 5' RACE reads through MiXCR, storing one row per CDR3 protein. Of hundreds of thousands of distinct CDR3 sequences in the sample, 9.5% were seen once. This clonotype qualifies as medium-sized (0.01 to 0.1%). The antigen is unknown. These data were likewise used in another study, on yellow fever vaccine responses in identical twins. That source reports: After vaccination, twins' T cell response reportedly seemed partly convergent, partly personalized.

The specimen sequenced was CD8+ T cells sorted from blood. The sequence was obtained from a woman in her late teens or twenties in good health.

The CDR3 is CASAYPATDTQYF. The CDR3 region has the DNA TGTGCTAGTGCTTACCCCGCCACAGATACGCAGTATTTT. The genes are TRBV12-5 and TRBJ2-3; D uncertain. Per germline, CDR1 LGHNT and CDR2 FRNRAP. CDR3 length: 13 residues. Trimming took 7 bases from V and 2 from J, leaving 10 bases between them.